This TCR beta chain was found in a study of shared T cell receptors in the human thymus. CDR1 is MDHEN and CDR2 is SYDVKM in the germline V gene. V shed 4 bases, J shed 6 bases, and the junction held 10 bases outside the gene matches. The CDR3 extends over 16 amino acids. Only a few counts were recorded for this clone. The table came from immunoSEQ multiplex PCR; TCRdb's copy has only in-frame clones and leaves some out. Among hundreds of thousands of clones listed, over 75% were seen once. The sample was also linked to a second study, of human thymus T cells. That paper adds: The people who donated were healthy Finnish babies having corrective surgery for congenital heart defects. Resected material from corrective heart surgery provided the thymus tissue analysed. Related studies found that unrelated individuals share highly overlapping thymic repertoires.

The chain joins TRBV28 to TRBJ2-7, with 12 bases matching TRBD1. Sequences were obtained from thymocytes. The TCR originated in a boy in the first two years of life with a congenital heart defect. The CDR3 region has the DNA TGTGCCAGCAGTTACGGGGACAGGGGGCGGCGGATCGAGCAGTACTTC. This encodes CASSYGDRGRRIEQYF.